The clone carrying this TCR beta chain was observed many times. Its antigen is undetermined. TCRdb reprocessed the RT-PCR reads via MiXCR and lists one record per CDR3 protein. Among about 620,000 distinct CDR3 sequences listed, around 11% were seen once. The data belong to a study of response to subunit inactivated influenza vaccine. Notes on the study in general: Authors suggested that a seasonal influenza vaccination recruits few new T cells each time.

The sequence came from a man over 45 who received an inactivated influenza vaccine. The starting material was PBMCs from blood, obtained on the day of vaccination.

The CDR3 region has the DNA TGCAGTGCTCCTAGCGGGGGGAACACCGGGGAGCTGTTTTTT. Amino acid sequence: CSAPSGGNTGELFF. The V gene is TRBV20-1, the J gene TRBJ2-2, with 10 nucleotides matching TRBD2. Germline V gene data show CDR1 as DFQATT and CDR2 as SNEGSKA (reference sequence). V dropped 5 bases and J dropped 1; count of bases not matched to a gene: 1. The CDR3 is 14 residues long.